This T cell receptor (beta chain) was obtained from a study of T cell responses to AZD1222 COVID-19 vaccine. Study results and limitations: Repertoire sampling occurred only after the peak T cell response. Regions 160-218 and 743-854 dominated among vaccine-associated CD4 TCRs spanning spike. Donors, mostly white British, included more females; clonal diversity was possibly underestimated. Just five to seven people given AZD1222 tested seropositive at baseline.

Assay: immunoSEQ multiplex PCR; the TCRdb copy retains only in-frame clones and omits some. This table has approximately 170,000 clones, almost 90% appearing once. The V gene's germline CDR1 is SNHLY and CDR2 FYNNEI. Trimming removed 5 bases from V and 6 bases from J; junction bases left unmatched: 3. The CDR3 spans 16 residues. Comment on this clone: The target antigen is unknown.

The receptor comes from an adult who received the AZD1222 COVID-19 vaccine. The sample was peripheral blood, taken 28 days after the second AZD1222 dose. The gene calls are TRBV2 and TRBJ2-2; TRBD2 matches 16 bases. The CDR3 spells CASSRGTSGGAGELFF. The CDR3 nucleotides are TGTGCCAGCAGTCGCGGGACTAGCGGGGGGGCCGGGGAGCTGTTTTTT.